Listed below are T cell receptor beta chains from one sample, sequenced in a study of tumor-infiltrating lymphocytes in primary liver carcinoma. MiXCR was run by TCRdb on the multiplex PCR reads, yielding one entry per CDR3 protein. This sample has about 130,000 distinct CDR3 sequences; around 64% occur once, and the top ten carry more than 7%. Sequenced material: liver tumor tissue from sampling region 3. These receptors all come from a woman aged 55-70 years with primary liver carcinoma and hepatitis B virus infection. CDR3s include the opening cysteine and the closing phenylalanine or tryptophan. Some rows mark clone size as missing; the rest say once, few, many or name a class of expanded clone.

. | TRBV11-3 | CASSPGTRGNYERYF
. | TRBV11-2 | CASSLMGLAGLRVCTDTQYF
many | TRBV10-2 | CASSPATTDTQYF
. | TRBV11-3 | CANNLLAGDCNEQFF
few | TRBV28 | CASSPLLSPEREQYF
once | TRBV6-1 | CVSSAPGGLRGGAFF
. | TRBV5-1 | CASSLYNRPGELFF
medium-sized | TRBV12-3/TRBV12-4 | CASSLSSGLTPYF
. | TRBV12-3/TRBV12-4 | CTSSRGQGETQYF
. | TRBV28 | CASRGRVGGQFF
. | TRBV29-1 | CGVEGGKSVDTQYF
. | TRBV10-3 | CAIKRDRGQDTWYF
. | TRBV29-1 | CSVEGGAQEAQYF
many | TRBV4-2 | CASSPLDRENTEAFF
. | TRBV11-2 | CASSLHQHGHLRFWGYEAFF
. | TRBV10-3 | CAIRPGLALTDTQYF
. | TRBV12-3/TRBV12-4 | CASSFTGRSGAHHF
. | TRBV20-1 | CSARGQGGNTGELFF
many | TRBV6-6 | CASSSGGRDRGSPYGEQYF
once | TRBV11-2 | CANSTGLPTDTQYF
many | TRBV14 | CASTLTGGSPLHF
. | TRBV6-4 | CASSASPSGTDTQYF
. | TRBV11-3 | CTSSSYRVLGGELFF
. | TRBV5-1 | CASSLALGRWVNTEASF
. | TRBV12-5 | CTSDSTIAGGGNEQFF
. | TRBV5-1 | CASSPRGAGAGGKQFF